These T cell receptor beta chains were read from a single sample in a study of T cell responses to AZD1222 COVID-19 vaccine. The method was immunoSEQ multiplex PCR; TCRdb's version includes in-frame clones alone and lacks a portion of them. The sample has some 130,000 clones; approximately 90% are singletons. This specimen was peripheral blood, taken on day 0 of AZD1222 vaccination. These receptors originate from an adult in good health. CDR3s include the opening cysteine and the closing phenylalanine or tryptophan. The D gene is left open where the match is weak. A clone size is listed for some rows: how often the clone was seen (once, few, many), or a class if it is expanded.

cdr3_nt cdr3_aa j_call d_call clone_size v_call
TGTGCCAGCAGGCCTCAGGGGGCGACTACCTACGAGCAGTACTTC CASRPQGATTYEQYF TRBJ2-7 TRBD1 NA TRBV6-5
TGTGCCAGCAGCTTAGAGCCGGCCAGAGATAATCGGGGCGAGCAGTACTTC CASSLEPARDNRGEQYF TRBJ2-7 NA once TRBV7-9
TGTGCCAGCAGCCAAAAGGGGGGGAAGAGCGCCATTCAGTACTTC CASSQKGGKSAIQYF TRBJ2-4 NA NA TRBV3-1/TRBV3-2
TGTGCCAGCAGCTTGGCAGGGGGCCGATACACAGATACGCAGTATTTT CASSLAGGRYTDTQYF TRBJ2-3 TRBD1 NA TRBV5-6
TGTGCCAGCAGCTTCAGCCCCGACCTCACTGAAGCTTTCTTT CASSFSPDLTEAFF TRBJ1-1 NA NA TRBV7-3
TGCGCCAGCAGCTTGGTTGTAGGACAGTATGGCTACACCTTC CASSLVVGQYGYTF TRBJ1-2 NA NA TRBV5-1
TGTGCCAGCAGCTTAGGCAGGCACGGGGATGAAAAACTGTTTTTT CASSLGRHGDEKLFF TRBJ1-4 NA once TRBV11-2
TGCAGTGCCATGGACAGCCAGCCCCAGCATTTT CSAMDSQPQHF TRBJ1-5 NA NA TRBV20-1
TGTGCCAGCAGCCGCCAGGCTTCGGGGAATGAGCAGTTCTTC CASSRQASGNEQFF TRBJ2-1 NA NA TRBV4-2
TGTGCCAGCAGCTTAAGAGTAGACAGCATTTCATGGGCTTTCTTT CASSLRVDSISWAFF TRBJ1-1 NA NA TRBV11-1
TGTGCCAGCAGCCTCGGACGAGGAGTCCTCTATGGCTACACCTTC CASSLGRGVLYGYTF TRBJ1-2 NA NA TRBV5-4
TGTGCCAGCAGGGGACAGGGACTTAACTATGGCTACACCTTC CASRGQGLNYGYTF TRBJ1-2 TRBD1 NA TRBV9
TGTGCCAGCAGCGTAGCTAGCGGGGGGGCCAATGAGCAGTTCTTC CASSVASGGANEQFF TRBJ2-1 TRBD2 NA TRBV9
TGTGCCAGCAGTCCCCCCTCGAACCCTGAAGCTTTCTTT CASSPPSNPEAFF TRBJ1-1 NA NA TRBV6-5
TGTGCCAGCAGCTTTGAATACAGGGGTGAAAAACTGTTTTTT CASSFEYRGEKLFF TRBJ1-4 TRBD1 NA TRBV11-2
TGTGCCAGCTCACCCGGGATCTCCTACAATGAGCAGTTCTTC CASSPGISYNEQFF TRBJ2-1 NA NA TRBV18
TGCGCCAGCAGTTTGGACGGAGCCGGGGAGCTGTTTTTT CASSLDGAGELFF TRBJ2-2 NA few TRBV5-1
TGTGCCAGCAGCTTAGCGATTCGGAGCTCCTATAATTCACCCCTCCACTTT CASSLAIRSSYNSPLHF TRBJ1-6 NA NA TRBV7-2
TGTGCCAGCAGCTTCCGGGACTCCGCGCAGTATTTT CASSFRDSAQYF TRBJ2-3 NA NA TRBV7-3
TGTGCCAGCAGCCCCCTCAGGAGCGGGGGACCCCAAGAGACCCAGTACTTC CASSPLRSGGPQETQYF TRBJ2-5 TRBD2 NA TRBV5-4
TGTGCCACCAGTGATCCGCGGGAGGTGGGGGAAGGCTACACCTTC CATSDPREVGEGYTF TRBJ1-2 NA NA TRBV24-1
TGCGCCAGCAACAACGCGGGACAGGAGCAGTTCTTC CASNNAGQEQFF TRBJ2-1 NA NA TRBV10-2
TGTGCCAGCAGCCGCGACAGGGATCCTGGCTACACCTTC CASSRDRDPGYTF TRBJ1-2 TRBD1 NA TRBV2
TGTGCCAGCAGCCCCCTGGGTCTGGACGGGGGGCCTGAGCAGTTCTTC CASSPLGLDGGPEQFF TRBJ2-1 NA NA TRBV7-3
TGTGCCAGCAGCTTAAGCGGGGGATACGAGCAGTACTTC CASSLSGGYEQYF TRBJ2-7 TRBD2 NA TRBV7-2
TGTGCCAGCCGAACCCTGAGCTCGCAGGGGGCCTACAATGAGCAGTTCTTC CASRTLSSQGAYNEQFF TRBJ2-1 TRBD1 NA TRBV27
TGTGCCAGCACTGGTCTCAATCAGCCCCAGCATTTT CASTGLNQPQHF TRBJ1-5 NA NA TRBV6-5
TGTGCCACCAGCAGAGGGGACAGGGCAACTAATGAAAAACTGTTTTTT CATSRGDRATNEKLFF TRBJ1-4 TRBD1 NA TRBV15
TGTGCCAGCAGGATAGGGACAGGGGGCCTCTATGGCTACACCTTC CASRIGTGGLYGYTF TRBJ1-2 TRBD1 NA TRBV27
TGTGCCAGCAGCACTGGACTAGCGGGGAAAACAGATACGCAGTATTTT CASSTGLAGKTDTQYF TRBJ2-3 TRBD2 once TRBV7-6
TGTGCCAGCAGCTTAGTTGGGGGGGTCGTGGAGCCCCAGCATTTT CASSLVGGVVEPQHF TRBJ1-5 NA NA TRBV7-4
TGTGCCTGGAGTCCATCCCCCGGGACGCTTAATGAAAAACTGTTTTTT CAWSPSPGTLNEKLFF TRBJ1-4 NA few TRBV30
TGTGCCAGCAGCCAAGATCGTAGGGTACAGGGGGCGCGTTCGGAGACCCAGTACTTC CASSQDRRVQGARSETQYF TRBJ2-5 TRBD1 NA TRBV3-1/TRBV3-2
TGTGCCTGGAGAGACAGCACCAACACTGAAGCTTTCTTT CAWRDSTNTEAFF TRBJ1-1 NA NA TRBV30
TGTGCCAGCAGCCAAGATCGGAGGGCCACCACTGAAGCTTTCTTT CASSQDRRATTEAFF TRBJ1-1 NA NA TRBV4-2
TGTGCCAGCAGCTTAACAGGTCAGCCCCAGCATTTT CASSLTGQPQHF TRBJ1-5 NA NA TRBV7-2
TGTGCCAGCAGCCGCACTAGCGGGAGGGAGTCCTACAATGAGCAGTTCTTC CASSRTSGRESYNEQFF TRBJ2-1 TRBD2 NA TRBV5-4
TGTGCCAGCAGTTTGGGCAGGGGCGGCACTGAAGCTTTCTTT CASSLGRGGTEAFF TRBJ1-1 NA NA TRBV27
TGCGCCAGCAGCCTCCCGGGACAGGGGGTCAGCTCTTATGGCTACACCTTC CASSLPGQGVSSYGYTF TRBJ1-2 TRBD1 NA TRBV5-1
TGTGCCAGCAGCGTACGCCTCAGGGGGCGAGGGGCCGGGGAGCTGTTTTTT CASSVRLRGRGAGELFF TRBJ2-2 TRBD1 NA TRBV9
TGTGCCTGGAGTGTAGAGCAGGGGGGAGTCGGCAATCAGCCCCAGCATTTT CAWSVEQGGVGNQPQHF TRBJ1-5 TRBD1 NA TRBV30
TGCGCCAGCCTCGTGTCCCCCTACGAGCAGTACTTC CASLVSPYEQYF TRBJ2-7 NA NA TRBV5-1
TGTGCCAGCTCACCGGGGCTGGATCAGCCCCAGCATTTT CASSPGLDQPQHF TRBJ1-5 NA NA TRBV18
TGTGCCAGCAGCCAAGATAGTCTCCCTCCCGGCATTCAGTACTTC CASSQDSLPPGIQYF TRBJ2-4 NA NA TRBV4-2
TGTGCCAGCAGCTTTCCGCCTAATGAAAAACTGTTTTTT CASSFPPNEKLFF TRBJ1-4 NA NA TRBV7-2
TGCGCCAGCAGCTCCGGCGGAGCCACTGGAAACACCATATATTTT CASSSGGATGNTIYF TRBJ1-3 NA NA TRBV5-1
TGTGCCAGCAGCCAAGAAGGATCAACCTCCTCTGGAAACACCATATATTTT CASSQEGSTSSGNTIYF TRBJ1-3 NA NA TRBV4-2
TGCGCCAGCAGCCAGAAGGACCTTTTCGTAAGCTACGAGCAGTACTTC CASSQKDLFVSYEQYF TRBJ2-7 NA NA TRBV4-1
TGTGCCAGCAGTGACCCCTCTGGAAACACCATATATTTT CASSDPSGNTIYF TRBJ1-3 NA NA TRBV6-1
TGTGCCAGCAGTGTTCTCCGGGACAACACTGAAGCTTTCTTT CASSVLRDNTEAFF TRBJ1-1 NA NA TRBV2
TGTGCCAGCAGCTCCCGGTTTGGGGGGGATACGCAGTATTTT CASSSRFGGDTQYF TRBJ2-3 NA NA TRBV9
TGTGCCAGCAGCTTGGTTGGCAGGGGGACGAGAAGCTCCTACAATGAGCAGTTCTTC CASSLVGRGTRSSYNEQFF TRBJ2-1 TRBD1 NA TRBV5-5
TGCGCCAGCAGTGAGTACCTCAATCAGCCCCAGCATTTT CASSEYLNQPQHF TRBJ1-5 NA NA TRBV10-1
TGTGCCAGTACGCCGGGAGGTGAAAAACTGTTTTTT CASTPGGEKLFF TRBJ1-4 NA NA TRBV19
TGCGCCAGCAGCTCCTCGGTAGGGAGGGACACTGAAGCTTTCTTT CASSSSVGRDTEAFF TRBJ1-1 NA once TRBV5-1
TGTGCCAGCAGCAAACTTGCTCGGACTGAAGCTTTCTTT CASSKLARTEAFF TRBJ1-1 NA NA TRBV16
TGTGCCAGCAGCTTAGGGACAGGGGGCTACACCTTC CASSLGTGGYTF TRBJ1-2 TRBD1 NA TRBV2